The rows below give T cell receptor beta chains drawn from one sample of a study of blood T cell repertoires in COVID-19. Only in-frame clones appear in the TCRdb table, and some are missing; sequencing was by immunoSEQ multiplex PCR. This table has about 230,000 clones, around 86% appearing once. Specimen: peripheral blood. The receptors here all came from a man between 45 and 60 years old with COVID-19, enrolled during active disease. Each CDR3 is given with its conserved first and last residue. A D gene is named only where the DNA matches it firmly. Size is stated for part of the rows, as once, few or many counts, or as a class when the clone is expanded.

>.|.|17|TRBJ2-2|TRBV4-1
TGCGCCAGCAGCCAAGATCGCGGCAGGGAAGGAGCGGGGGAGCTGTTTTTT
CASSQDRGREGAGELFF
>TRBD1|.|14|TRBJ2-7|TRBV28
TGTGCCAGCAGTCCTCCGACAGGGTCCTACGAGCAGTACTTC
CASSPPTGSYEQYF
>.|few|14|TRBJ1-5|TRBV4-1
TGCGCCAGCAGCCAACATTTACTCGGGGGGCCCCAGCATTTT
CASSQHLLGGPQHF
>TRBD2|.|15|TRBJ2-2|TRBV30
TGTGCCTGGAGGACTAGCGGGGGGCGGGTCGGGGAGCTGTTTTTT
CAWRTSGGRVGELFF
>.|.|15|TRBJ2-2|TRBV29-1
TGCAGCGTTGCACAGGTGCCTACGAACACCGGGGAGCTGTTTTTT
CSVAQVPTNTGELFF
>.|.|12|TRBJ1-1|TRBV5-5
TGTGCCAGCAGCTTGGAACTCGGTGAAGCTTTCTTT
CASSLELGEAFF
>TRBD2|.|15|TRBJ2-1|TRBV6-5
TGTGCCAGCAGCCGCGGGACTAGCCTCCGGAATGAGCAGTTCTTC
CASSRGTSLRNEQFF
>.|.|13|TRBJ2-1|TRBV11-3
TGTGCCAGCAGCTTACAGGCTCGCAATGAGCAGTTCTTC
CASSLQARNEQFF
>TRBD1|few|15|TRBJ1-4|TRBV3-1/TRBV3-2
TGTGCCAGCAGCCAAACAGGGGTGGGGGAGGAAAAACTGTTTTTT
CASSQTGVGEEKLFF
>TRBD1|.|13|TRBJ1-1|TRBV30
TGTGCCTGGAGTTCTCAGGGGGACACTGAAGCTTTCTTT
CAWSSQGDTEAFF
>.|few|17|TRBJ1-5|TRBV2
TGTGCCAGCAGTGAATGGGGGCCACTCACCCTCAATCAGCCCCAGCATTTT
CASSEWGPLTLNQPQHF
>TRBD1|.|15|TRBJ2-7|TRBV5-6
TGTGCCAGCAGCTTTCGGGGGACAGGTTCCTACGAGCAGTACTTC
CASSFRGTGSYEQYF
>.|.|13|TRBJ1-2|TRBV6-5
TGTGCCAGCAGGATGGGACAAGACTATGGCTACACCTTC
CASRMGQDYGYTF
>TRBD2|.|16|TRBJ2-1|TRBV6-6
TGTGCCAGCAGCCGTAGCGGGGGGGCAACCTACAATGAGCAGTTCTTC
CASSRSGGATYNEQFF
>.|.|13|TRBJ2-7|TRBV30
TGTGCCTGGAGTACGGGGGGCCCCTACGAGCAGTACTTC
CAWSTGGPYEQYF
>TRBD1|.|15|TRBJ2-1|TRBV5-1
TGCGCCAGCAGCGCCGTGGGACAGGGTATGGTGGAGCAGTTCTTC
CASSAVGQGMVEQFF
>TRBD1|.|13|TRBJ2-7|TRBV12-3/TRBV12-4
TGTGCCAGCAGAACAACAGGGGGCTACGAGCAGTACTTC
CASRTTGGYEQYF
>.|.|16|TRBJ1-6|TRBV2
TGTGCCAGCAGTGAATCTGGGGGCCAGAATAATTCACCCCTCCACTTT
CASSESGGQNNSPLHF
>.|.|14|TRBJ2-4|TRBV3-1/TRBV3-2
TGTGCCAGCAGCCAGTTGAGGGACAAAAACATTCAGTACTTC
CASSQLRDKNIQYF
>.|.|17|TRBJ1-1|TRBV5-1
TGCGCCAGCAGCTTGAGGGGCGGGACGTCGGTGAACACTGAAGCTTTCTTT
CASSLRGGTSVNTEAFF
>.|.|14|TRBJ1-5|TRBV18
TGTGCCAGCTCGTGGGGCCCAAGCAATCAGCCCCAGCATTTT
CASSWGPSNQPQHF
>TRBD2|.|16|TRBJ2-7|TRBV5-1
TGCGCCAGCAGCTTTGGCCTAGCGGGATCAGGCTACGAGCAGTACTTC
CASSFGLAGSGYEQYF
>TRBD2|.|15|TRBJ2-1|TRBV5-4
TGTGCCAGCAGCTCAGGACTAGAAACGGTAAATGAGCAGTTCTTC
CASSSGLETVNEQFF
>TRBD2|.|14|TRBJ2-7|TRBV5-1
TGCGCCAGCGGGACTAGCGGGAGGGCCCTCGAGCAGTACTTC
CASGTSGRALEQYF
>.|.|13|TRBJ1-2|TRBV3-1/TRBV3-2
TGTGCCAGCAGCCAAGGGACAGTCCTCGGCTACACCTTC
CASSQGTVLGYTF
>TRBD2|once|17|TRBJ2-3|TRBV2
TGTGCCAGCAGTTTCCCCAGAGCGGGATCGGACACAGATACGCAGTATTTT
CASSFPRAGSDTDTQYF
>TRBD1|.|17|TRBJ2-3|TRBV5-1
TGCGCCAGCAGCCCCTGGGGAACAGGGGTGAGCACAGATACGCAGTATTTT
CASSPWGTGVSTDTQYF
>.|.|16|TRBJ2-7|TRBV21-1
TGTGCCAGCCGCCGGCCCGGACGGAGGAGGGAATACGAGCAGTACTTC
CASRRPGRRREYEQYF
>TRBD2|.|15|TRBJ2-2|TRBV5-1
TGCGCCAGCAGCTCCACTAGCGGGGGGGCATTAGAGCTGTTTTTT
CASSSTSGGALELFF
>.|.|15|TRBJ1-5|TRBV28
TGTGCCAGCAGCCAACGGAGGGATGGCAATCAGCCCCAGCATTTT
CASSQRRDGNQPQHF
>.|.|15|TRBJ1-2|TRBV18
TGTGCCAGCTCACCTCAGAGGGAAGCTAACTATGGCTACACCTTC
CASSPQREANYGYTF
>TRBD1|.|15|TRBJ2-2|TRBV7-3
TGTGCCAGCAGCGCGGGACAGGCCGACCTTGGGGAGCTGTTTTTT
CASSAGQADLGELFF
>TRBD2|.|17|TRBJ2-7|TRBV2
TGTGCCAGCAGTGAAGCGCGGGCGGGAGTACGCTCCTACGAGCAGTACTTC
CASSEARAGVRSYEQYF
>.|.|13|TRBJ2-2|TRBV4-1
TGCGCCAGCAGCCAAGACGAGTTGGGGGAGCTGTTTTTT
CASSQDELGELFF
>TRBD2|.|13|TRBJ2-7|TRBV30
TGTGCCTGGACGCTAGCGGGAGGGGGTGAGCAGTACTTC
CAWTLAGGGEQYF
>TRBD2|.|13|TRBJ2-3|TRBV27
TGTGCCAGCAGGGGACTAGCGGGAGGTACGCAGTATTTT
CASRGLAGGTQYF
>TRBD1|.|16|TRBJ2-2|TRBV30
TGTGCCTGGAGTCCACCCGTAGACAGGGGTACCGGGGAGCTGTTTTTT
CAWSPPVDRGTGELFF
>.|.|15|TRBJ1-3|TRBV7-9
TGTGCCAGCAGCTTAGGATGGGACACAGGAAACACCATATATTTT
CASSLGWDTGNTIYF
>TRBD1|once|13|TRBJ2-7|TRBV29-1
TGCAGCGTTGAAGCTCAGGGGGCCTACGAGCAGTACTTC
CSVEAQGAYEQYF
>TRBD1|.|12|TRBJ1-2|TRBV29-1
TGCAGCGTCAGCTCACAGGGGGCAAGCTACACCTTC
CSVSSQGASYTF
>.|.|14|TRBJ1-2|TRBV5-1
TGCGCCAGCGCTATTAATAGCGGGCAGGGATTCGTCACCTTC
CASAINSGQGFVTF
>TRBD1|.|16|TRBJ1-2|TRBV5-1
TGCGCCAGCAGCTTGGCCGGACAGGGGATAGACTATGGCTACACCTTC
CASSLAGQGIDYGYTF
>TRBD2|once|14|TRBJ2-7|TRBV28
TGTGCCAGCAGTCTGGGCGGGAGCTCCTACGAGCAGTACTTC
CASSLGGSSYEQYF
>TRBD1|.|17|TRBJ1-4|TRBV18
TGTGCCAGCTCACCGGGGGACAGGTTTGCAACTAATGAAAAACTGTTTTTT
CASSPGDRFATNEKLFF
>.|few|14|TRBJ1-5|TRBV28
TGTGCCAGCAGTCTTCGGGGAACGCGTCAGCCCCAGCATTTT
CASSLRGTRQPQHF
>.|.|15|TRBJ2-5|TRBV11-2
TGTGCCAGCAGCTTATCCCGGCGTGGCGGGGAGACCCAGTACTTC
CASSLSRRGGETQYF